The T cell receptor (beta chain) under discussion was sequenced for a study of blood T cell repertoires in COVID-19. Study context: The United States, Italy and Spain provided the acute and convalescent COVID-19 samples. T cells, B-cell-depleted T cells, or PBMCs supplied cDNA or gDNA.

The germline CDR1 and CDR2 sequences are SGHTA and FQGTGA. The V and J ends lost 4 bases and 4 bases respectively, with 13 bases between them. CDR3 length: 15 amino acids. Sequencing used immunoSEQ multiplex PCR; TCRdb keeps in-frame clones, though not all of them. Among some 370,000 clones listed, 89% were seen once. The chain couples TRBV7-3 to TRBJ2-2; D is undetermined. Sequenced: peripheral blood. The sequence derives from a man in his forties or fifties with acute or convalescent COVID-19. CDR3 loop: CASSSRRSPTGELFF. The DNA of the CDR3 is TGTGCCAGCAGCTCCAGACGGAGCCCCACCGGGGAGCTGTTTTTT.